This T cell receptor beta chain was retrieved from a study of CD8 T cells in ankylosing spondylitis. TCRdb fed the 5' RACE reads into MiXCR, producing one record per CDR3 protein. Of 350,000 to 400,000 distinct CDR3 sequences listed, 20% to 25% were seen once; the top ten hold over 10%. Germline V gene lookup returns CDR1 MGHRA and CDR2 YSYEKL. The CDR3 has 14 residues. Trimming took off 2 bases at V and 4 bases at J, with 12 bases between the two ends. Findings and caveats of the study: Apparently characteristic of ankylosing spondylitis blood was a TCR beta motif (about 8 highly homologous variants).

About this clonotype: The antigen remains unidentified.

The chain uses TRBV4-1 and TRBJ2-7, with D unresolved. This clonotype was obtained from a male donor with ankylosing spondylitis or in good health (not recorded which). The specimen was blood, either unsorted or a sorted T cell fraction (not recorded which). The CDR3 DNA sequence: TGCGCCAGCAGCCAAACTACGTCCCTGTACGAGCAGTACTTC. It is translated as CASSQTTSLYEQYF.